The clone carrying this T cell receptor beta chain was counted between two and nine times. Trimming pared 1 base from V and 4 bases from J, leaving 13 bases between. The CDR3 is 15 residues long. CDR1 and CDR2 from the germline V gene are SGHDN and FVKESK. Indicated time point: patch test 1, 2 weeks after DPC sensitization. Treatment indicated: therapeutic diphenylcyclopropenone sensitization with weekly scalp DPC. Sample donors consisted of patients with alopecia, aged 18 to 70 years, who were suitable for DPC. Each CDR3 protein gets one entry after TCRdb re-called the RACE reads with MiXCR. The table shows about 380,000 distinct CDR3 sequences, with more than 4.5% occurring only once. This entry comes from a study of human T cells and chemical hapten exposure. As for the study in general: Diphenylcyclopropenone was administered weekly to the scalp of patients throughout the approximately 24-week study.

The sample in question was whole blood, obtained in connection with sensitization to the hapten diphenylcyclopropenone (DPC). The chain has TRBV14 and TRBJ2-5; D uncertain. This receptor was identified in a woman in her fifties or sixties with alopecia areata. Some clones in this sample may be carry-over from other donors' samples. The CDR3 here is CASSQARQLGETQYF. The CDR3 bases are TGTGCCAGCAGCCAAGCCCGGCAGTTGGGAGAGACCCAGTACTTC.